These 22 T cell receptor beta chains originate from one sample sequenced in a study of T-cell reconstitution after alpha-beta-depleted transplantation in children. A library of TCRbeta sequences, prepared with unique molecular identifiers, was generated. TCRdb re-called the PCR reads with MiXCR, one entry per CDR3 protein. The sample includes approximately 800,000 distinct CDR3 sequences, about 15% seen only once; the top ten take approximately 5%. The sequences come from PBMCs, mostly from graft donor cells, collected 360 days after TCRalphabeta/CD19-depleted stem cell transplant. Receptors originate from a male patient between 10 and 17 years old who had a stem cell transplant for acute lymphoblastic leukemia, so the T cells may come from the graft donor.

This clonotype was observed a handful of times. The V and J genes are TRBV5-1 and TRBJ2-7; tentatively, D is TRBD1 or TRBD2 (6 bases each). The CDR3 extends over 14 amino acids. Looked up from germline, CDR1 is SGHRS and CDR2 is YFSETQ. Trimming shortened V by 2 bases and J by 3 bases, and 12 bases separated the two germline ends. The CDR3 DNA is TGCGCCAGCAGCTTAGGGGGAGCGGGCTACGAGCAGTACTTC. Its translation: CASSLGGAGYEQYF.

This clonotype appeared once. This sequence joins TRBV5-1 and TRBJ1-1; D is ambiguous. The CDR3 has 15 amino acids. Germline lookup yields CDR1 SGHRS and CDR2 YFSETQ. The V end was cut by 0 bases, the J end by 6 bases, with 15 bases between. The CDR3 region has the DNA TGCGCCAGCAGCTTGGAGCCCGGACGGTACTCTGAAGCTTTCTTT. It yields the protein CASSLEPGRYSEAFF.

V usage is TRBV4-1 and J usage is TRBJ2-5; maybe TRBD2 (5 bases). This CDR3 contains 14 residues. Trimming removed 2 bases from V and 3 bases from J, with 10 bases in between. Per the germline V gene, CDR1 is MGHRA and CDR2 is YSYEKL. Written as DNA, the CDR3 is TGCGCCAGCAGCCAAACGGGAACTAAAGAGACCCAGTACTTC. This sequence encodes CASSQTGTKETQYF.

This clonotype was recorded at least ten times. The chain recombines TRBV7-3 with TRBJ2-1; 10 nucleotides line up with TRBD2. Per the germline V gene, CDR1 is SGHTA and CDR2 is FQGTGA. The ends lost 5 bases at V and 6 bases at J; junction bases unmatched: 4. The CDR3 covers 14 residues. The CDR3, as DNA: TGTGCCAGCAGCAAACTAGCGGGACTCAATGAGCAGTTCTTC. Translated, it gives CASSKLAGLNEQFF.

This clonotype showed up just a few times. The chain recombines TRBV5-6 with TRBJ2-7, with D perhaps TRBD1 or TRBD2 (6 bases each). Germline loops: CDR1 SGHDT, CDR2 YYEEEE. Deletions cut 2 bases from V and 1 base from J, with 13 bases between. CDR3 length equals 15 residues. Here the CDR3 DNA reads TGTGCCAGCAGCTTCTGGAGGGGGGCATCCTACGAGCAGTACTTC. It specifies CASSFWRGASYEQYF.

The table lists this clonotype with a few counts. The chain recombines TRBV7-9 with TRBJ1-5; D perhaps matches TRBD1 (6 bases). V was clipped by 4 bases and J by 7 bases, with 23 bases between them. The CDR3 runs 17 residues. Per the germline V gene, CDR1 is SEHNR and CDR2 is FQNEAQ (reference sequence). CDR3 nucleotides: TGTGCCAGCAGCTCCCAACCCGGCGCGGGGGCAGACCAGCCCCAGCATTTT. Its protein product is CASSSQPGAGADQPQHF.

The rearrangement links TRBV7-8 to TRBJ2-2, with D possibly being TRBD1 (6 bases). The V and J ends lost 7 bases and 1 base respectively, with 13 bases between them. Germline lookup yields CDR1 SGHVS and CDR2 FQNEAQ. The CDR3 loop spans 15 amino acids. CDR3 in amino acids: CASTRSRGNTGELFF. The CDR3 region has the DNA TGTGCCAGCACCCGTTCCAGGGGGAACACCGGGGAGCTGTTTTTT. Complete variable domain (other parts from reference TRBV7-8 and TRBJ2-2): GAGVSQSPRYKVAKRGQDVALRCDPISGHVSLFWYQQALGQGPEFLTYFQNEAQLDKSGLPSDRFFAERPEGSVSTLKIQRTQQEDSAVYLCASTRSRGNTGELFFGEGSRLTVL.

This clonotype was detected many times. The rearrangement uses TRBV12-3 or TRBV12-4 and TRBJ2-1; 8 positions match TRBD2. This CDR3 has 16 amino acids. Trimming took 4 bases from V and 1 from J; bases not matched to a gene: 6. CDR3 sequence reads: CASSSGTRRSYNEQFF. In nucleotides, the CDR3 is TGTGCCAGCAGTTCAGGGACTAGAAGATCCTACAATGAGCAGTTCTTC.

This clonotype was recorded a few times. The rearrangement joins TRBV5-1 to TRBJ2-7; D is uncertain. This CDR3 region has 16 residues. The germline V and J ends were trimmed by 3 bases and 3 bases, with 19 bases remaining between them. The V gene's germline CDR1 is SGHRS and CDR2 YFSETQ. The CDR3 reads CASSSTTGPALYEQYF. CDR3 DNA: TGCGCCAGCAGCTCGACGACCGGACCCGCACTCTACGAGCAGTACTTC. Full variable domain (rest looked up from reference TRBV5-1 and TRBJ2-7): KAGVTQTPRYLIKTRGQQVTLSCSPISGHRSVSWYQQTPGQGLQFLFEYFSETQRNKGNFPGRFSGRQFSNSRSEMNVSTLELGDSALYLCASSSTTGPALYEQYFGPGTRLTVT.

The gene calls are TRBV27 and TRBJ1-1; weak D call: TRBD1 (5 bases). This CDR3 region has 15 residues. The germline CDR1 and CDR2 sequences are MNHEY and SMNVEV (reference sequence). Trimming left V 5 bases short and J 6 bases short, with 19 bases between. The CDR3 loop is CASSRIRVSSPEAFF. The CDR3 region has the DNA TGTGCCAGCAGTCGTATCAGGGTCAGTTCGCCTGAAGCTTTCTTT.

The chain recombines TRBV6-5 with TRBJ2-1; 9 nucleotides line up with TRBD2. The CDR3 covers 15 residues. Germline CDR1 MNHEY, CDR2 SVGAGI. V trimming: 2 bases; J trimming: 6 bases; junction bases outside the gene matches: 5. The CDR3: CASSYSGLATNEQFF. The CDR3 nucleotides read TGTGCCAGCAGTTACAGCGGACTAGCGACCAATGAGCAGTTCTTC.

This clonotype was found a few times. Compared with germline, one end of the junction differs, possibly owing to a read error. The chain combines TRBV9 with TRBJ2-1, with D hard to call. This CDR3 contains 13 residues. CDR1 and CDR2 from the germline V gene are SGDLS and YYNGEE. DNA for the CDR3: TGTGCCAGCAGCGTAGGTTTCTACCATGAGCAGTTCTTC. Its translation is CASSVGFYHEQFF.

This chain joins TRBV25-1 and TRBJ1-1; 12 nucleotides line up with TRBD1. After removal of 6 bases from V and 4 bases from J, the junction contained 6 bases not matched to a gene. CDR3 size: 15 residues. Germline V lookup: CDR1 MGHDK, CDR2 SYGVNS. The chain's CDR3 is CASRWDRGPTTEAFF. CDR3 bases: TGTGCCAGCAGGTGGGACAGGGGGCCGACCACTGAAGCTTTCTTT.

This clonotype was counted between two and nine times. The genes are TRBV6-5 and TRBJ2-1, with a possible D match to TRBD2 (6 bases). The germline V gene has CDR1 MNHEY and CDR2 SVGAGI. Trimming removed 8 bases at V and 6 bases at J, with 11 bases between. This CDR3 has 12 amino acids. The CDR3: CASRWRGNEQFF. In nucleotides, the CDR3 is TGTGCCAGCCGCTGGCGGGGCAATGAGCAGTTCTTC.

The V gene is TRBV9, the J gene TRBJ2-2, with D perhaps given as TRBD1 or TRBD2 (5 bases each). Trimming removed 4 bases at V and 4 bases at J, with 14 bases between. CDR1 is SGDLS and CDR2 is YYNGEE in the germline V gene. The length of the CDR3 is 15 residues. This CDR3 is CASSPPKGPTGELFF. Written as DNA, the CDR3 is TGTGCCAGCAGCCCTCCCAAGGGACCCACCGGGGAGCTGTTTTTT.

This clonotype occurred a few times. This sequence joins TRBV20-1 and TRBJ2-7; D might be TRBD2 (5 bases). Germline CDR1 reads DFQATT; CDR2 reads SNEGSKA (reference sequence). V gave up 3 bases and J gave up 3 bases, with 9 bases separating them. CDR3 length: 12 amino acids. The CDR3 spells CSARRELYEQYF. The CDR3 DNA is TGCAGTGCTAGGAGGGAACTCTACGAGCAGTACTTC.

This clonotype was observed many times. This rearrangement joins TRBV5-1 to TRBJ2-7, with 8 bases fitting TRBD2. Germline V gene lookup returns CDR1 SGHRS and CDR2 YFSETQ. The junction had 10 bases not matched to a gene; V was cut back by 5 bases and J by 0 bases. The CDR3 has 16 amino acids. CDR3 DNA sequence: TGCGCCAGCAGACCTAAACTAGCGGAGCCCTCCTACGAGCAGTACTTC. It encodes CASRPKLAEPSYEQYF.

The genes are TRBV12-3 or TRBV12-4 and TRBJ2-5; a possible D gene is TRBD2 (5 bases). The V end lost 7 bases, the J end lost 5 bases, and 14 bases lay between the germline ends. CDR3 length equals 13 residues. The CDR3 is CASNNGISETQYF. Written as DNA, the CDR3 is TGTGCCAGCAACAACGGGATCTCGGAGACCCAGTACTTC.

DNA for the CDR3: TGCAGCCTCGCGGGCCCTCAGGGGTATAGGACTGAAGCTTTCTTT. Its translation: CSLAGPQGYRTEAFF. The chain links TRBV29-1 to TRBJ1-1, with D tentatively TRBD1 (6 bases). CDR1 SQVTM and CDR2 ANQGSEA come from the germline V gene. The CDR3 loop spans 15 amino acids. V was clipped by 8 bases and J by 5 bases, with 24 bases between them.

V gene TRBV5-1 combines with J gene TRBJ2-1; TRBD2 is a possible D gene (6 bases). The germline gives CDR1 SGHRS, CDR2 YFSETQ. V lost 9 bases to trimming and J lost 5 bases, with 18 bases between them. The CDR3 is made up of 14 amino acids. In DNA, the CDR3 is TGCGCCACCAGACGGAGGGACCTCAACAATGAGCAGTTCTTC. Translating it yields CATRRRDLNNEQFF.

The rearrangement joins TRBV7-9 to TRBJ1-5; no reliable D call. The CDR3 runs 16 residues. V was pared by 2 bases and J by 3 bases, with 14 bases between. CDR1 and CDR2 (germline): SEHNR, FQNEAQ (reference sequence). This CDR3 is CASSLLGGEPNQPQHF. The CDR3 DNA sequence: TGTGCCAGCAGCTTATTAGGCGGAGAGCCCAATCAGCCCCAGCATTTT.

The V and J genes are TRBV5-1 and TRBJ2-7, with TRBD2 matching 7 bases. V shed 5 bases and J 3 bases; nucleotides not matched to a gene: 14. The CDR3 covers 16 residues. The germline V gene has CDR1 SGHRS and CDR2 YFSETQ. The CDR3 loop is CASSLLGGSGNYEQYF. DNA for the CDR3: TGCGCCAGCAGTCTTCTCGGGGGAAGCGGGAACTACGAGCAGTACTTC.